This is a list of T cell receptor beta chains from one sample in a study of T cell repertoires in cytomegalovirus infection. TCRdb itself ran the reads through MiXCR, one entry per CDR3 protein. The table includes about 24,000 distinct CDR3 sequences, more than 20% detected once. These TCRs' antigens remain unknown. Specimen: CD8+ T cells from cultured PBMCs, collected from culture after CMV antigen stimulation. Source of these receptors: a human donor in good health (CMV status not recorded). Some clones in this sample may be carry-over from other donors' samples. CDR3s include the opening cysteine and the closing phenylalanine or tryptophan. A D gene is named only where the DNA matches it firmly. Expanded clones are given a class, and other clones once, few, many or no size at all.

v_call: TRBV7-9; d_call: TRBD1; clone_size: few; j_call: TRBJ1-4; cdr3_nt: TGTGCCAGCAGCCTATTAAGGGACAGGGACGAAAAACTGTTTTTT; cdr3_aa: CASSLLRDRDEKLFF
v_call: TRBV27; d_call: -; clone_size: few; j_call: TRBJ1-5; cdr3_nt: TGTGCCAGCAAGGTGAAGGGTGGCAATCAGCCCCAGCATTTT; cdr3_aa: CASKVKGGNQPQHF
v_call: TRBV6-1; d_call: TRBD2; clone_size: -; j_call: TRBJ2-7; cdr3_nt: TGTGCCAGCAGTGAAAGCGGCGGGGGACTCTACGAGCAGTACTTC; cdr3_aa: CASSESGGGLYEQYF
v_call: TRBV5-1; d_call: -; clone_size: -; j_call: TRBJ2-2; cdr3_nt: TGCGCCAGCAGCCACGGACAGCGGAACACCGGGGAGCTGTTTTTT; cdr3_aa: CASSHGQRNTGELFF
v_call: TRBV4-1; d_call: TRBD2; clone_size: -; j_call: TRBJ2-1; cdr3_nt: TGCGCCAGCAGCCAACAAGACACTAGCGGGTACAATGAGCAGTTCTTC; cdr3_aa: CASSQQDTSGYNEQFF
v_call: TRBV9; d_call: -; clone_size: few; j_call: TRBJ2-5; cdr3_nt: TGTGCCAGCAGCGTAGGGGCAGGGAGCCAAGAGACCCAGTACTTC; cdr3_aa: CASSVGAGSQETQYF
v_call: TRBV7-3; d_call: -; clone_size: -; j_call: TRBJ2-2; cdr3_nt: TGTGCCAGCAGCCTTCGGCAGGGGCGGGGGGAGCTGTTTTTT; cdr3_aa: CASSLRQGRGELFF
v_call: TRBV4-1; d_call: TRBD2; clone_size: many; j_call: TRBJ2-1; cdr3_nt: TGCGCCAGCAGCCAAGTCCAGCGGGGGGGCCCTCTAGATAATGAGCAGTTCTTC; cdr3_aa: CASSQVQRGGPLDNEQFF
v_call: TRBV15; d_call: TRBD1; clone_size: many; j_call: TRBJ2-5; cdr3_nt: TGTGCCACCAGCAGTGGGACAGGGAGGGAGACCCAGTACTTC; cdr3_aa: CATSSGTGRETQYF
v_call: TRBV7-9; d_call: TRBD1; clone_size: many; j_call: TRBJ2-7; cdr3_nt: TGTGCCAGCAGCGGACAGGGGTCGCCCTACGAGCAGTACTTC; cdr3_aa: CASSGQGSPYEQYF
v_call: TRBV28; d_call: -; clone_size: few; j_call: TRBJ2-7; cdr3_nt: TGTGCCAGCAGTGGACAGCCTATTACCTACGAGCAGTACTTC; cdr3_aa: CASSGQPITYEQYF
v_call: TRBV5-6; d_call: -; clone_size: -; j_call: TRBJ2-2; cdr3_nt: TGTGCCAGCAGCTTGTATACCGAAGGGCCAACCGGGGAGCTGTTTTTT; cdr3_aa: CASSLYTEGPTGELFF
v_call: TRBV6-2/TRBV6-3; d_call: -; clone_size: -; j_call: TRBJ2-7; cdr3_nt: TGTGCCAGCAGTTACGCAGGAAGATCCTACGAGCAGTACTTC; cdr3_aa: CASSYAGRSYEQYF
v_call: TRBV6-6; d_call: -; clone_size: -; j_call: TRBJ1-2; cdr3_nt: TGTGCCAGCAGTTACCCCGGGGGCGGTCCCTATGGCTACACCTTC; cdr3_aa: CASSYPGGGPYGYTF
v_call: TRBV4-1; d_call: TRBD2; clone_size: few; j_call: TRBJ2-5; cdr3_nt: TGCGCCAGCAGCTTCCGACTAGCGGGGTTCCAAGAGACCCAGTACTTC; cdr3_aa: CASSFRLAGFQETQYF
v_call: TRBV28; d_call: TRBD1; clone_size: few; j_call: TRBJ2-4; cdr3_nt: TGTGCCAGCAGGCGACCGGGACAGGGAGCCAAAAACATTCAGTACTTC; cdr3_aa: CASRRPGQGAKNIQYF
v_call: TRBV11-2; d_call: -; clone_size: -; j_call: TRBJ2-7; cdr3_nt: TGTGCCAGCAGCTTAGGCCCAGGGACGCAATACGAGCAGTACTTC; cdr3_aa: CASSLGPGTQYEQYF
v_call: TRBV7-9; d_call: -; clone_size: few; j_call: TRBJ2-2; cdr3_nt: TGTGCCAGCAGCTTGGAGGGATACACCGGGGAGCTGTTTTTT; cdr3_aa: CASSLEGYTGELFF
v_call: TRBV7-2; d_call: -; clone_size: many; j_call: TRBJ1-6; cdr3_nt: TGTGCCAGCAGCTTGGGACAATCCTATAATTCACCCCTCCACTTT; cdr3_aa: CASSLGQSYNSPLHF
v_call: TRBV27; d_call: -; clone_size: -; j_call: TRBJ2-1; cdr3_nt: TGTGCCAGCAGCTCCTCTTTTGGGGACTCCTACAATGAGCAGTTCTTC; cdr3_aa: CASSSSFGDSYNEQFF
v_call: TRBV6-5; d_call: -; clone_size: many; j_call: TRBJ2-5; cdr3_nt: TGTGCCAGCAGTTACTCGACAAGCGATGAGACCCAGTACTTC; cdr3_aa: CASSYSTSDETQYF
v_call: TRBV4-3; d_call: -; clone_size: -; j_call: TRBJ1-1; cdr3_nt: TGCGCCAGCAGCCCCCTCGGGGTATCCAATGAAGCTTTCTTT; cdr3_aa: CASSPLGVSNEAFF
v_call: TRBV11-2; d_call: TRBD1; clone_size: many; j_call: TRBJ1-3; cdr3_nt: TGTGCCAGCAGCTCGCCAAAGGGACAGGTCGGACTGTATGGCGGAAACACCATATATTTT; cdr3_aa: CASSSPKGQVGLYGGNTIYF
v_call: TRBV5-1; d_call: -; clone_size: -; j_call: TRBJ1-1; cdr3_nt: TGCGCCAGCAGCTTTAATCCGGGACGTTCGAACACTGAAGCTTTCTTT; cdr3_aa: CASSFNPGRSNTEAFF
v_call: TRBV6-2/TRBV6-3; d_call: TRBD2; clone_size: -; j_call: TRBJ2-5; cdr3_nt: TGTGCCAGCAGTTACGGACTAGCCCGTCACGAGACCCAGTACTTC; cdr3_aa: CASSYGLARHETQYF
v_call: TRBV6-6; d_call: -; clone_size: -; j_call: TRBJ1-1; cdr3_nt: TGTGCCAGCAGTTACTCGAGTTTGGTCCATGGGGAAGCTTTCTTT; cdr3_aa: CASSYSSLVHGEAFF
v_call: TRBV6-1; d_call: TRBD1; clone_size: -; j_call: TRBJ1-3; cdr3_nt: TGTGCCAGCAGAGACAGGGAAGGAGATTTT; cdr3_aa: CASRDREGDF
v_call: TRBV4-2; d_call: -; clone_size: many; j_call: TRBJ1-1; cdr3_nt: TGTGCCAGCAGCCAAGACGGATGGCCTCGAGCTTTCTTT; cdr3_aa: CASSQDGWPRAFF
v_call: TRBV2; d_call: -; clone_size: few; j_call: TRBJ1-2; cdr3_nt: TGTGCCAGCAGTGCCTACGCCGGGACCTATGGCTACACCTTC; cdr3_aa: CASSAYAGTYGYTF
v_call: TRBV12-3/TRBV12-4; d_call: TRBD1; clone_size: -; j_call: TRBJ1-2; cdr3_nt: TGTGCCAGCAGTCCCACCGGGACAGGGATAATCTATGGCTACACCTTC; cdr3_aa: CASSPTGTGIIYGYTF
v_call: TRBV28; d_call: -; clone_size: -; j_call: TRBJ2-7; cdr3_nt: TGTGCCAGCCTCGGCCCGGGGAGCGGCCCACCTTCCTACGAGCAGTACTTC; cdr3_aa: CASLGPGSGPPSYEQYF
v_call: TRBV4-2; d_call: TRBD2; clone_size: few; j_call: TRBJ2-3; cdr3_nt: TGTGCCAGCAGCCAAGAGGGGGTCAGCGGGGGGGCACCGGATACGCAGTATTTT; cdr3_aa: CASSQEGVSGGAPDTQYF
v_call: TRBV3-1; d_call: TRBD1; clone_size: -; j_call: TRBJ1-2; cdr3_nt: TGTGCCAGCAGCCAGACTATAGACAGGGGCCAGGGGGGCTACACCTTC; cdr3_aa: CASSQTIDRGQGGYTF
v_call: TRBV6-6; d_call: TRBD2; clone_size: -; j_call: TRBJ2-1; cdr3_nt: TGTGCCAGCACCCCCGGGGGGATCTCCGACAATGAGCAGTTCTTC; cdr3_aa: CASTPGGISDNEQFF
v_call: TRBV6-1; d_call: -; clone_size: many; j_call: TRBJ1-2; cdr3_nt: TGTGCCAGCAGCAGAACAGAGGGTTCCAACTATGGCTACACCTTC; cdr3_aa: CASSRTEGSNYGYTF
v_call: TRBV12-3/TRBV12-4; d_call: -; clone_size: few; j_call: TRBJ2-3; cdr3_nt: TGTGCCAGCAGTTTAACAACGGCGGTGGATACGCAGTATTTT; cdr3_aa: CASSLTTAVDTQYF
v_call: TRBV9; d_call: TRBD2; clone_size: few; j_call: TRBJ2-5; cdr3_nt: TGTGCCAGCAGCGTAGGCCTAGCGGGGTCAGAGACCCAGTACTTC; cdr3_aa: CASSVGLAGSETQYF
v_call: TRBV4-2; d_call: TRBD1; clone_size: many; j_call: TRBJ2-3; cdr3_nt: TGTGCCAGCTCGGCCAGTGGAGGGGGACAGGGGACAGATACGCAGTATTTT; cdr3_aa: CASSASGGGQGTDTQYF
v_call: TRBV4-3; d_call: -; clone_size: -; j_call: TRBJ2-6; cdr3_nt: TGCGCCAGCAGCCAAGCCTCAGGGACTGGGGCCAACGTCCTGACTTTC; cdr3_aa: CASSQASGTGANVLTF
v_call: TRBV6-4; d_call: -; clone_size: many; j_call: TRBJ2-3; cdr3_nt: TGTGCCAGCAGAGACCGACCCGGGACAGATACGCAGTATTTT; cdr3_aa: CASRDRPGTDTQYF
v_call: TRBV6-2/TRBV6-3; d_call: -; clone_size: many; j_call: TRBJ2-7; cdr3_nt: TGTGCCAGCAGTTACGCACCCTACGAGCAGTACTTC; cdr3_aa: CASSYAPYEQYF
v_call: TRBV6-5; d_call: -; clone_size: -; j_call: TRBJ2-1; cdr3_nt: TGTGCCAGCGGGGCTGGGCCCTCCTACAATGAGCAGTTCTTC; cdr3_aa: CASGAGPSYNEQFF
v_call: TRBV24-1; d_call: -; clone_size: -; j_call: TRBJ2-3; cdr3_nt: TGTGCCACCAGTGGTCCAGCGAGCACAGATACGCAGTATTTT; cdr3_aa: CATSGPASTDTQYF
v_call: TRBV9; d_call: TRBD2; clone_size: few; j_call: TRBJ2-3; cdr3_nt: TGTGCCAGCAGCGTAGCTAGCGGGGGGGCCACAGATACGCAGTATTTT; cdr3_aa: CASSVASGGATDTQYF
v_call: TRBV6-6; d_call: -; clone_size: few; j_call: TRBJ1-1; cdr3_nt: TGTGCCAGCCGCGTCCAACCGCTCCCGAACACTGAAGCTTTCTTT; cdr3_aa: CASRVQPLPNTEAFF
v_call: TRBV28; d_call: -; clone_size: -; j_call: TRBJ2-1; cdr3_nt: TGTGCCAGCAGCGCTCTCACCTCCTACAATGAGCAGTTCTTC; cdr3_aa: CASSALTSYNEQFF
v_call: TRBV3-1; d_call: TRBD2; clone_size: few; j_call: TRBJ2-7; cdr3_nt: TGTGCCAGCAGCCCCGGGAGCGGGGGACCCTACGAGCAGTACTTC; cdr3_aa: CASSPGSGGPYEQYF
v_call: TRBV5-6; d_call: TRBD1; clone_size: few; j_call: TRBJ1-2; cdr3_nt: TGTGCCAGCAGCTCCCCACAGGGACAGGACGACTTAAACTATGGCTACACCTTC; cdr3_aa: CASSSPQGQDDLNYGYTF
v_call: TRBV4-1; d_call: -; clone_size: -; j_call: TRBJ1-2; cdr3_nt: TGCGCCAGCAGCCAAGTCGTAGACAGGCCCAGCCGCTTC; cdr3_aa: CASSQVVDRPSRF
v_call: TRBV6-5; d_call: TRBD1; clone_size: -; j_call: TRBJ2-7; cdr3_nt: TGTGCCAGCAGTTCCTGGGGACAGCAGGAGCAGTACTTC; cdr3_aa: CASSSWGQQEQYF
v_call: TRBV4-3; d_call: -; clone_size: -; j_call: TRBJ1-1; cdr3_nt: TGCGCCAGCAGCCGGAACAGGGAAATGAACACTGAAGCTTTCTTT; cdr3_aa: CASSRNREMNTEAFF
v_call: TRBV6-2/TRBV6-3; d_call: -; clone_size: -; j_call: TRBJ1-5; cdr3_nt: TGTGCCAGCCACCGGGCTACCAGCAATCAGCCCCAGCATTTT; cdr3_aa: CASHRATSNQPQHF
v_call: TRBV4-3; d_call: -; clone_size: -; j_call: TRBJ1-4; cdr3_nt: TGCGCCAGCAGCCAAGGGAGGGCAATGGCAACTAATGAAAAACTGTTTTTT; cdr3_aa: CASSQGRAMATNEKLFF
v_call: TRBV7-9; d_call: -; clone_size: many; j_call: TRBJ2-7; cdr3_nt: TGTGCCAGCAGCTTAGCAGGAGGGTTTTCCGAGCAGTACTTC; cdr3_aa: CASSLAGGFSEQYF